This T cell receptor beta chain was recovered during a study of cytomegalovirus exposure and HLA in healthy donors. In the PCR, 60 Vbeta and 13 Jbeta primers were used. TCRdb's table, derived via immunoSEQ multiplex PCR, lists solely in-frame clones and lacks some. Altogether some 200,000 clones are present, roughly 87% being singletons, with the ten largest covering around 0.21%. Germline V gene lookup returns CDR1 MNHEY and CDR2 SMNVEV (reference sequence). This CDR3 is built from 15 residues. Trimming cost V 5 bases and J 4 bases; bases outside gene matches: 3. This clone was seen only a few times.

The sequencing sample was made of PBMCs. This rearrangement joins TRBV27 to TRBJ2-7, with TRBD2 identical over 15 bases. The clonotype originates from a girl less than two years old in good health and CMV-seronegative. The CDR3 DNA follows: TGTGCCAGCAGTGGGACTAGCGGGAGGACATACGAGCAGTACTTC. Translation gives CASSGTSGRTYEQYF.